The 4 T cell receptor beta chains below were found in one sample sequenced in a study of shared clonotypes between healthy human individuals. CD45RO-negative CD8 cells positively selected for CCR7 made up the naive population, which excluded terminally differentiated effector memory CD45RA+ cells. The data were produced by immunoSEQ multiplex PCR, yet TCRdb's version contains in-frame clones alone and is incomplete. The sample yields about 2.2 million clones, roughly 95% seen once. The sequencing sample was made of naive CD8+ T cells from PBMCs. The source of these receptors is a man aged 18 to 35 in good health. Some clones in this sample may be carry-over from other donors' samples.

The CDR3 here is CASSVRLFEANTGELFF. The CDR3 coding sequence is TGTGCCAGCAGTGTCAGACTATTCGAAGCGAACACCGGGGAGCTGTTTTTT. The V gene is TRBV9, the J gene TRBJ2-2; maybe TRBD2 (5 bases). The CDR3 is made up of 17 amino acids. Per the germline V gene, CDR1 is SGDLS and CDR2 is YYNGEE. V was cut by 5 bases and J by 0 bases, with 17 bases left in between.

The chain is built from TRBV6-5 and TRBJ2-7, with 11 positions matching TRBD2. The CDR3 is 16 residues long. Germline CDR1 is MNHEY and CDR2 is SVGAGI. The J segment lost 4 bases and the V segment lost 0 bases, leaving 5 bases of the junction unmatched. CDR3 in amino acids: CASSYSTSGSYYEQYF. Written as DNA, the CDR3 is TGTGCCAGCAGTTACTCAACTAGCGGGAGTTATTACGAGCAGTACTTC.

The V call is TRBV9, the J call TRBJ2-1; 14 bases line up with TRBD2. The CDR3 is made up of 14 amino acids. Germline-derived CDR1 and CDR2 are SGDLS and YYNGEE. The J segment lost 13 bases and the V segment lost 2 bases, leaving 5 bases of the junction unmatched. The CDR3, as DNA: TGTGCCAGCAGCGTCGGGACTAGCGGGAGTACACAGTTCTTC. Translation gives CASSVGTSGSTQFF.

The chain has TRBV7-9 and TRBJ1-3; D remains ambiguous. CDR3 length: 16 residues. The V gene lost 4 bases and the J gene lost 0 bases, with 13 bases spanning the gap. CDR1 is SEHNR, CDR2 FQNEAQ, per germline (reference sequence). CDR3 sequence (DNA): TGTGCCAGCAGCTCTCCGCGAGTTGTCTCTGGAAACACCATATATTTT. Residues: CASSSPRVVSGNTIYF.